Each of the 10 T cell receptor beta chains below was sequenced from the same sample in a study of shared clonotypes between healthy human individuals. Assay used: immunoSEQ multiplex PCR; TCRdb lists only in-frame clones, some missing. The data hold about 2.1 million clones, with 90% to 95% observed a single time. In the naive CD8 group, cells lacked CD45RO and were positively selected for CCR7, so terminally differentiated effector memory CD45RA+ cells were left out. Material: naive CD8+ T cells from PBMCs. All receptors derive from a man in his late teens or twenties in good health. Some clones in this sample may be carry-over from other donors' samples.

This clone was recorded once. This sequence joins TRBV9 and TRBJ2-7; TRBD1 matches 9 bases. This CDR3 is built from 14 residues. The germline CDR1 and CDR2 sequences are SGDLS and YYNGEE. With V trimmed by 4 bases and J by 5 bases, 7 bases remained unmatched. The CDR3 loop is CASSLGTGFNEQYF. The CDR3 coding sequence is TGTGCCAGCAGCCTAGGGACAGGGTTCAACGAGCAGTACTTC.

The rearrangement links TRBV4-2 to TRBJ2-5; 9 nucleotides line up with TRBD2. With 4 bases clipped from V and 5 bases from J, the junction kept 8 bases outside the gene matches. Germline V gives CDR1 LGHNA, CDR2 YNFKEQ. CDR3 length: 15 residues. The CDR3 DNA follows: TGTGCCAGCAGCCTTAACGTAGCGGGAGTGGAGACCCAGTACTTC. This encodes CASSLNVAGVETQYF.

This chain links TRBV7-2 with TRBJ2-3; 7 bases align to TRBD2. The V gene end was trimmed by 3 bases and the J gene end by 2 bases; junction bases not matched to a gene: 11. Germline lookup yields CDR1 SGHTA and CDR2 FQGNSA. CDR3 size: 17 residues. The CDR3 bases are TGTGCCAGCAGCTTTAGAATCGGGGCGGGAGACACAGATACGCAGTATTTT. Its protein product is CASSFRIGAGDTDTQYF.

The chain links TRBV9 to TRBJ2-2, with D perhaps TRBD2 (6 bases). The CDR3 has 17 amino acids. Per the germline V gene, CDR1 is SGDLS and CDR2 is YYNGEE. Trimming left V 1 base short and J 2 bases short, with 15 bases between. CDR3 nucleotides: TGTGCCAGCAGCGTAAGTTCACGGGAGTTAAACACCGGGGAGCTGTTTTTT. It specifies CASSVSSRELNTGELFF. Looking up the rest from reference TRBV9 and TRBJ2-2 gives the full variable domain: DSGVTQTPKHLITATGQRVTLRCSPRSGDLSVYWYQQSLDQGLQFLIQYYNGEERAKGNILERFSAQQFPDLHSELNLSSLELGDSALYFCASSVSSRELNTGELFFGEGSRLTVL.

The gene calls are TRBV11-2 and TRBJ2-3, with TRBD2 as a possible D gene (5 bases). The CDR3 contains 14 residues. V lost 5 bases to trimming and J lost 6 bases, with 15 bases between them. In germline, CDR1 is SGHAT, CDR2 FQNNGV. The CDR3 here is CASSLTGMTDTQYF. As DNA, the CDR3 is TGTGCCAGCAGCCTAACGGGGATGACTGATACGCAGTATTTT.

V and J are TRBV10-3 and TRBJ1-5; tentatively, D is TRBD1 (5 bases). V lost 5 bases, J lost 4 bases, and 6 bases lay in between. In germline, CDR1 is ENHRY, CDR2 SYGVKD. The CDR3 runs 12 residues. The CDR3 loop is CAISQGNQPQHF. The CDR3 DNA sequence: TGTGCCATCAGTCAGGGAAATCAGCCCCAGCATTTT.

The table lists this clone with a count of one. The chain links TRBV5-1 to TRBJ2-7, with D perhaps TRBD2 (5 bases). This CDR3 comprises 13 residues. In germline, CDR1 is SGHRS, CDR2 YFSETQ. V dropped 2 bases and J dropped 4 bases, with 10 bases sitting between them. In nucleotides, the CDR3 is TGCGCCAGCAGCTTCTCGGGAACTTACGAGCAGTACTTC. Its translation is CASSFSGTYEQYF.

J is TRBJ2-7 and V is TRBV11-2; 9 bases line up with TRBD2. With V trimmed by 4 bases and J by 2 bases, 12 bases remained unmatched. Germline loops: CDR1 SGHAT, CDR2 FQNNGV. This CDR3 is 17 amino acids long. CDR3 residues: CASSSRSSSGTAYEQYF. The CDR3 nucleotides are TGTGCCAGCAGCTCCCGCTCATCTAGCGGGACCGCCTACGAGCAGTACTTC. Using reference TRBV11-2 and TRBJ2-7 for the parts outside the CDR3, the full variable domain is EAGVAQSPRYKIIEKRQSVAFWCNPISGHATLYWYQQILGQGPKLLIQFQNNGVVDDSQLPKDRFSAERLKGVDSTLKIQPAKLEDSAVYLCASSSRSSSGTAYEQYFGPGTRLTVT.

V gene TRBV29-1 combines with J gene TRBJ2-3, with TRBD2 matching 9 bases. Germline assignment: CDR1 SQVTM and CDR2 ANQGSEA. Trimming removed 7 bases from V and 6 bases from J; junction bases left unmatched: 11. The CDR3 is made up of 14 amino acids. CDR3 coding DNA: TGCAGCGGTGCGCTGGCTAGCGGGGTGGATACGCAGTATTTT. Protein sequence: CSGALASGVDTQYF.

V and J are TRBV5-6 and TRBJ2-7; D tentatively reads TRBD1 or TRBD2 (5 bases each). V lost 0 bases and J lost 0, with 7 bases in between. This CDR3 is built from 14 residues. From germline, CDR1 is SGHDT and CDR2 YYEEEE. The CDR3 here is CASSLEGSSYEQYF. As DNA, the CDR3 is TGTGCCAGCAGCTTGGAGGGGAGCTCCTACGAGCAGTACTTC. Full variable domain (remainder filled in from reference TRBV5-6 and TRBJ2-7): DAGVTQSPTHLIKTRGQQVTLRCSPKSGHDTVSWYQQALGQGPQFIFQYYEEEERQRGNFPDRFSGHQFPNYSSELNVNALLLGDSALYLCASSLEGSSYEQYFGPGTRLTVT.